Detailed here is one T cell receptor beta chain. The sample comes from a study of T-cell reconstitution after alpha-beta-depleted transplantation in children. Preparation of the TCRbeta library involved a method that used unique molecular identifiers. TCRdb re-called the PCR reads with MiXCR, one entry per CDR3 protein. The table has about 540,000 distinct CDR3 sequences, about 18% seen once. Germline V gene sequence: CDR1 SEHNR, CDR2 FQNEAQ (reference sequence). The CDR3 totals 14 residues. Trimming shortened V by 3 bases and J by 9 bases, and 17 bases separated the two germline ends. The sequences come from PBMCs from the stem cell graft donor, collected from the stem cell graft. This rearrangement joins TRBV7-9 to TRBJ1-1; D might be TRBD1 (5 bases). The TCR sequence derives from a human donor who donated a stem cell graft to a child with acute lymphoblastic leukemia. The CDR3 is CASSLVRDGAKAFF. The CDR3 DNA follows: TGTGCCAGCAGCTTGGTTAGGGACGGAGCCAAAGCTTTCTTT.